This TCR beta chain was found in a study of Graves' ophthalmopathy and Graves' hyperthyroidism. Looked up from germline, CDR1 is SGHTA and CDR2 is FQGTGA. The CDR3 runs 15 residues. Trimming took 2 bases from V and 5 from J, leaving 10 bases between them. In its sample, this clonotype ranks as medium-sized. Its matching antigen is unknown. Regarding the study as a whole: With approximately 88% sensitivity and 75% to 84% specificity, a 13-signature model separated ophthalmopathy from stable hyperthyroidism.

RNA transcripts were the source from which TCR beta CDR3 regions were amplified. Second-round multiplex PCR followed a first-round RT-PCR using HTBI primers. MiXCR was run by TCRdb on the multiplex PCR reads, yielding one entry per CDR3 protein. The table lists about 39,000 distinct CDR3 sequences, around half of them singletons, with 26% in the top ten. The sequence came from an adult woman with stable Graves' hyperthyroidism. The chain couples TRBV7-3 to TRBJ1-6; D remains unclear. Specimen: peripheral blood. The CDR3 loop is CASSLGGLDNSPLHF. The DNA for the CDR3 is TGTGCCAGCAGCTTAGGAGGACTTGATAATTCACCCCTCCACTTT.